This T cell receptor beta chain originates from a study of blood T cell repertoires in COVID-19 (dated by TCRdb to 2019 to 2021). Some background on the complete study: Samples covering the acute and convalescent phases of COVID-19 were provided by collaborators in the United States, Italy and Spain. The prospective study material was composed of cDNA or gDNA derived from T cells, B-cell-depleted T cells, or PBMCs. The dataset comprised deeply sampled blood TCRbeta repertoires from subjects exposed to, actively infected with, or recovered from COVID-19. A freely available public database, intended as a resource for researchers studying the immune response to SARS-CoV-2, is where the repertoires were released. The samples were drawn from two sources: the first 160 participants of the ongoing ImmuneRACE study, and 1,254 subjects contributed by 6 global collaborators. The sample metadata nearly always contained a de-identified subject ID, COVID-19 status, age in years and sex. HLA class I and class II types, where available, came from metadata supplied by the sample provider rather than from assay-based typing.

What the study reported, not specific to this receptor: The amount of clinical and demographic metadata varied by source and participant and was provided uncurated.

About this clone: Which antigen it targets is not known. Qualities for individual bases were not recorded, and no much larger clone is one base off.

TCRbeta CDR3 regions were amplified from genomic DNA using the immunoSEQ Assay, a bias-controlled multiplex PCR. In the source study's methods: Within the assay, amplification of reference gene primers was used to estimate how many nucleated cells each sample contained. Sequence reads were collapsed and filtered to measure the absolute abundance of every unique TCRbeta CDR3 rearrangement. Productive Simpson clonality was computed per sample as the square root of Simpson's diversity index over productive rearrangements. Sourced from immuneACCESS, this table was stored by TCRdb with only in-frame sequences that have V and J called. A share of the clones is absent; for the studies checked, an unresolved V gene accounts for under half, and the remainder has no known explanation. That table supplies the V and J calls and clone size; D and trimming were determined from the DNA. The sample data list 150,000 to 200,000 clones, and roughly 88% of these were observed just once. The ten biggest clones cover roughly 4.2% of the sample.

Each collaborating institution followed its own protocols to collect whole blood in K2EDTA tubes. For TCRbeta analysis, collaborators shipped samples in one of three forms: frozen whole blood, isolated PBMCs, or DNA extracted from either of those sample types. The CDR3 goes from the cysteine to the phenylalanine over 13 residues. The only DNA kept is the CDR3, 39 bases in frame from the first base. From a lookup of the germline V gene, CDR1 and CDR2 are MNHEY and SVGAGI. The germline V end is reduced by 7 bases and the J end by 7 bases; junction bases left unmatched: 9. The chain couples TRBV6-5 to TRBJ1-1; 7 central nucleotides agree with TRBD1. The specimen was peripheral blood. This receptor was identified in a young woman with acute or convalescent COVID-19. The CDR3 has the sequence CASTPRGRVEAFF. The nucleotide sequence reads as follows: TGTGCCAGCACTCCTAGGGGGCGCGTTGAAGCTTTCTTT.